This is a list of T cell receptor beta chains from one sample in a study of blood T cell repertoires in COVID-19. The repertoire was sequenced with immunoSEQ multiplex PCR; TCRdb's copy has only in-frame clones and lacks some. This sample has around 250,000 clones; around 86% occur once, and the top ten carry about 3%. The source material was peripheral blood. All receptors derive from a woman aged 30 to 39 with active or convalescent COVID-19. Each CDR3 is given with its conserved first and last residue. D genes are given only for firm matches. Rows give clone size only sometimes, using once, few, many, or a class for an expanded clone.

d_call	clone_size	v_call	j_call	cdr3_nt	cdr3_aa
TRBD1	-	TRBV2	TRBJ1-2	TGTGCCAGCAAGATCCACAGGGGGCGCCGCTATGGCTACACCTTC	CASKIHRGRRYGYTF
-	-	TRBV4-1	TRBJ2-3	TGCGCCAGCAGCCAAGAGTCTCCGGATACGCAGTATTTT	CASSQESPDTQYF
-	-	TRBV5-1	TRBJ2-3	TGCGCCAGCAGCTTGGCTGGCTCCCACACAGATACGCAGTATTTT	CASSLAGSHTDTQYF
-	-	TRBV19	TRBJ1-2	TGTGCCAGTAGTATAGCTGCAGGGACATATGGCTACACCTTC	CASSIAAGTYGYTF
-	-	TRBV13	TRBJ2-3	TGTGCCAGCAGCTTAAAACTTTTTAGCACAGATACGCAGTATTTT	CASSLKLFSTDTQYF
-	-	TRBV30	TRBJ1-2	TGTGCCTGGAGTGTGGAGGGCTCAAACTATGGCTACACCTTC	CAWSVEGSNYGYTF
TRBD2	few	TRBV7-2	TRBJ2-2	TGTGCCAGCAGCACGGTGCGGGGGGACGGGGAGCTGTTTTTT	CASSTVRGDGELFF
-	once	TRBV4-1	TRBJ1-5	TGCGCCAGCAGCCACCAAAATGGCCAGCCCCAGCATTTT	CASSHQNGQPQHF
TRBD2	-	TRBV9	TRBJ2-3	TGTGCCAGCAGCGCCCGACTAGCGGGGGGCACAGATACGCAGTATTTT	CASSARLAGGTDTQYF
-	-	TRBV3-1/TRBV3-2	TRBJ2-7	TGTGCCAGCAGCCAAATTGCCGGTACCTACGAGCAGTACTTC	CASSQIAGTYEQYF
-	-	TRBV30	TRBJ1-1	TGTGCCTGGAGTGTACTGGGGGGGACTGAAGCTTTCTTT	CAWSVLGGTEAFF
TRBD1	once	TRBV30	TRBJ1-2	TGTGCCTGGAGTCCCACAGGGGATTATGGCTACACCTTC	CAWSPTGDYGYTF
-	-	TRBV30	TRBJ1-3	TGTGCCTGGAGTTCCATCTCTGGAAACACCATATATTTT	CAWSSISGNTIYF
-	-	TRBV28	TRBJ1-2	TGTGCCAGCAGTTCAACCCCGACAGCGAGCTATGGCTACACCTTC	CASSSTPTASYGYTF
-	-	TRBV24-1	TRBJ2-1	TGTGCCACCTCCCGAACAGGCCTTGACAATGAGCAGTTCTTC	CATSRTGLDNEQFF
-	-	TRBV7-2	TRBJ1-1	TGTGCCAGCAGCCCTCGGGCAGGGACTGAAGCTTTCTTT	CASSPRAGTEAFF
-	-	TRBV27	TRBJ2-3	TGTGCCAGCAGTAACCCGACAGGGAGGAGCACAGATACGCAGTATTTT	CASSNPTGRSTDTQYF
TRBD1	-	TRBV9	TRBJ2-7	TGTGCCAGCAGCGTAGCGGGACAGGGCTACGAGCAGTACTTC	CASSVAGQGYEQYF
-	-	TRBV5-1	TRBJ2-5	TGCGCCAGCAGCTGGGGACTGCTCTACCAAGAGACCCAGTACTTC	CASSWGLLYQETQYF
-	-	TRBV11-2	TRBJ2-2	TGTGCCAGCAGCCCCACCAGGGCCACGAACACCGGGGAGCTGTTTTTT	CASSPTRATNTGELFF
-	-	TRBV27	TRBJ1-2	TGTGCCAGCGGGGTCAGGGCCGCCGGTGGTGGCTACACCTTC	CASGVRAAGGGYTF
TRBD1	few	TRBV10-3	TRBJ1-4	TGTGCCATCAGCGAAAATGCCAGGGGGGAAAAACTGTTTTTT	CAISENARGEKLFF
-	-	TRBV5-6	TRBJ1-1	TGTGCCAGCAGCTTTTACAGGGATTGGGGCACTGAAGCTTTCTTT	CASSFYRDWGTEAFF
-	-	TRBV19	TRBJ1-1	TGTGCCAGTAGTCCAGGCATGAACACTGAAGCTTTCTTT	CASSPGMNTEAFF
-	-	TRBV25-1	TRBJ1-5	TGTGCCAGCAGTGACCCCGGTCAGCCCCAGCATTTT	CASSDPGQPQHF
-	-	TRBV5-1	TRBJ2-1	TGCGCCAGCAGCTTGTCAGGAAGCAGCGAGCAGTTCTTC	CASSLSGSSEQFF
TRBD2	-	TRBV28	TRBJ2-7	TGTGCCAGCAGCTACCTAGCGGGACCGGTCGAGCAGTACTTC	CASSYLAGPVEQYF
TRBD1	once	TRBV14	TRBJ1-6	TGTGCCAGCAGCCAAGGGGGACAGGCCATTCCCCCCCTCCACTTT	CASSQGGQAIPPLHF
-	-	TRBV28	TRBJ1-1	TGTGCCAGCAGTGGGGAGGGGGTGAACACTGAAGCTTTCTTT	CASSGEGVNTEAFF
TRBD1	-	TRBV14	TRBJ2-7	TGTGCCAGCAGCCTGGCGGCTGGACAGGGACGCTACGAGCAGTACTTC	CASSLAAGQGRYEQYF
-	-	TRBV27	TRBJ1-5	TGTGCCAGCAGCGGGATTCTTGGGGGCAATCAGCCCCAGCATTTT	CASSGILGGNQPQHF
TRBD1	-	TRBV30	TRBJ2-7	TGTGCCTGGAAAGAACCGGGACAGGGACTGATGGGCAATTACGAGCAGTACTTC	CAWKEPGQGLMGNYEQYF
TRBD1	-	TRBV19	TRBJ1-5	TGTGCCAGTAGTTCCGGACAGGGGGTTTTTAATCAGCCCCAGCATTTT	CASSSGQGVFNQPQHF
TRBD1	-	TRBV3-1/TRBV3-2	TRBJ1-6	TGTGCCAGCAGCCTGAGGACAGGGGCAGGTTCACCCCTCCACTTT	CASSLRTGAGSPLHF
TRBD1	-	TRBV11-2	TRBJ1-6	TGTGCCAGCACACAGACAGGGGGCTTTTGGAATTCACCCCTCCACTTT	CASTQTGGFWNSPLHF
-	-	TRBV7-2	TRBJ1-3	TGTGCCAGCAGCTATTCGAGGAGCTCTGGAAACACCATATATTTT	CASSYSRSSGNTIYF
-	-	TRBV11-2	TRBJ1-1	TGTGCCAGCAGCTTAGTTGTCAGGGCGAACACTGAAGCTTTCTTT	CASSLVVRANTEAFF
-	-	TRBV2	TRBJ1-1	TGTGCCAGCAGTGGGGTCCGGGACACTGAAGCTTTCTTT	CASSGVRDTEAFF
TRBD2	-	TRBV5-1	TRBJ2-6	TGCGCCAGCAGCGCGGGGGGTGCTGGGGCCAACGTCCTGACTTTC	CASSAGGAGANVLTF
TRBD1	-	TRBV6-5	TRBJ1-2	TGTGCCAGCAGGAGGACAGGGGGCAGTGGCTACACCTTC	CASRRTGGSGYTF
-	-	TRBV5-6	TRBJ1-1	TGTGCCAGCAGCCTAGGACAGACTGAAGCTTTCTTT	CASSLGQTEAFF
-	-	TRBV10-3	TRBJ2-3	TGTGCCATCAGTGAGGCCGGACTGGAGATCACAGATACGCAGTATTTT	CAISEAGLEITDTQYF